Listed below are T cell receptor beta chains from one sample, sequenced in a study of CD8+CD57+ T cells in acquired aplastic anemia. One entry per CDR3 protein results from TCRdb running MiXCR on the reads. The profile shows around 150,000 distinct CDR3 sequences, around 40% of them singletons. The sequenced sample consisted of sorted CD4+, CD8+, or CD8+CD57+ T cells (not recorded which) from PBMCs. The receptor set was obtained from a human donor in good health. The CDR3 runs from the conserved cysteine through the conserved F or W. D genes are given only for firm matches. Size tells how often a clone was seen (once, few, many) or the class of an expanded clone, and some rows leave it out.

clone_size	v_call	j_call	d_call	cdr3_nt	cdr3_aa
few	TRBV7-7	TRBJ1-1	NA	TGTGCCAGCAGCGACGGGACGGGTAAAGCTTTCTTT	CASSDGTGKAFF
NA	TRBV11-2	TRBJ1-1	TRBD1	TGTGCCAGCAGCTTAGAGCCGGACAGGGTAGCTTTCTTT	CASSLEPDRVAFF
few	TRBV24-1	TRBJ2-1	TRBD2	TGTGCCACCAGTGTCGCGACTAGCGGGGTAAACAATGAGCAGTTCTTC	CATSVATSGVNNEQFF
NA	TRBV2	TRBJ1-6	NA	TGTGCCAGCAGTGAAATGGGAGGGGGAAATAATTCACCCCTCCACTTT	CASSEMGGGNNSPLHF
many	TRBV20-1	TRBJ2-3	NA	TGCAGTGCTAGAGATTCCGGGTCAACAGGGGATACGCAGTATTTT	CSARDSGSTGDTQYF
NA	TRBV24-1	TRBJ2-5	TRBD2	TGTGCCACCAGTGATTCCGGCGCGGGGGGGCAAGAGACCCAGTACTTC	CATSDSGAGGQETQYF
many	TRBV20-1	TRBJ2-2	TRBD2	TGCAGTGCTAGGGTGCTAGCGGGAGAGTTTGTCGCCGGGGAGCTGTTTTTT	CSARVLAGEFVAGELFF
many	TRBV7-9	TRBJ2-7	TRBD1	TGTGCCAGCAGCGTCGACAGGGGGTTGGGCGAGCAGTACTTC	CASSVDRGLGEQYF
NA	TRBV11-1	TRBJ2-1	NA	TGTGCCAGCAGCTTTAGGACAAACAATGAGCAGTTCTTC	CASSFRTNNEQFF
many	TRBV10-3	TRBJ1-4	NA	TGTGCCATCAGCTTAGATAAGAATGAAAAACTGTTTTTT	CAISLDKNEKLFF
NA	TRBV24-1	TRBJ2-1	NA	TGTGCCACCAGTGATCCCGTAACAGGGTTCGATGAGCAGTTCTTC	CATSDPVTGFDEQFF
NA	TRBV4-1	TRBJ2-7	TRBD1	TGCGCCAGCAGCCCAGGCAGGGGGAGCGAGCAGTACTTC	CASSPGRGSEQYF
many	TRBV2	TRBJ2-7	NA	TGTGCCAGCAGTGGTGTGGGGCAGTGGGAGCAGTACTTC	CASSGVGQWEQYF
many	TRBV19	TRBJ1-5	TRBD1	TGTGCCAGTACCCCCACAGGGGGCGGGAATCAGCCCCAGCATTTT	CASTPTGGGNQPQHF
many	TRBV5-6	TRBJ2-6	TRBD1	TGTGCCAGCAGCTTCGGACAGGCCAACTCTGGGGCCAACGTCCTGACTTTC	CASSFGQANSGANVLTF
NA	TRBV11-2	TRBJ2-1	NA	TGTGCCAGCAGCTTGAGGGGCGCCTACAATGAGCAGTTCTTC	CASSLRGAYNEQFF
few	TRBV13	TRBJ2-1	NA	TGTGCCAGCAGTTTTTCCCAGGACGCACACCTTGGGGGTGAGCAGTTCTTC	CASSFSQDAHLGGEQFF
NA	TRBV10-3	TRBJ1-1	TRBD1	TGTGCCATCAGTGAGGAAGGACAGGCCCCGAACACTGAAGCTTTCTTT	CAISEEGQAPNTEAFF
NA	TRBV12-3/TRBV12-4	TRBJ1-2	TRBD1	TGTGCCAGCAGAAGACAGGGGGCGGATGGCTACACCTTC	CASRRQGADGYTF
NA	TRBV29-1	TRBJ2-1	TRBD2	TGCAGCGTTGAGGCTACGACTAGCGGGAGGGCCAATGAGCAGTTCTTC	CSVEATTSGRANEQFF
NA	TRBV12-3/TRBV12-4	TRBJ1-2	NA	TGTGCCAGCAGGCTTTACCTCAATGTCGGCTACACCTTC	CASRLYLNVGYTF
NA	TRBV10-3	TRBJ1-5	TRBD1	TGTGCCATCAGTGAGGGACAGGGGTCCGATCAGCCCCAGCATTTT	CAISEGQGSDQPQHF
NA	TRBV7-2	TRBJ1-1	NA	TGTGCCAGCAGCTTACAACAGGTGAACACTGAAGCTTTCTTT	CASSLQQVNTEAFF
many	TRBV6-1	TRBJ1-2	NA	TGTGCCAGCAACCACGACCTTTGGGGGGGCTACACCTTC	CASNHDLWGGYTF
many	TRBV5-1	TRBJ1-4	NA	TGCGCCAGCAGCCCTGTGTATGGGCAGACTAATGAAAAACTGTTTTTT	CASSPVYGQTNEKLFF